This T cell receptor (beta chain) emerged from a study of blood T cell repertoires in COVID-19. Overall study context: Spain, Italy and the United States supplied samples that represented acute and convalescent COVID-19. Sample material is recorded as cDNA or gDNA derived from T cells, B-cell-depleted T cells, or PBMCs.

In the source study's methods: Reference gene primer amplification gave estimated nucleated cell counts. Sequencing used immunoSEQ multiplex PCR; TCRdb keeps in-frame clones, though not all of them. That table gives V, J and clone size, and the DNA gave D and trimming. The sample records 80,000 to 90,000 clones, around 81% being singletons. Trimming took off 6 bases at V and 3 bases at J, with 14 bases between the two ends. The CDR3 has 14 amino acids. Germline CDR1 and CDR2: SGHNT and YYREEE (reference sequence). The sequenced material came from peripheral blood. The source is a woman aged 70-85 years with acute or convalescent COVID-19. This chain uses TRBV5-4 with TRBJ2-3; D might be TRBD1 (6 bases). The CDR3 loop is CASTPQGGTDTQYF. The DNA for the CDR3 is TGTGCCAGCACCCCACAGGGCGGGACAGATACGCAGTATTTT.